The 21 T cell receptor beta chains presented below share a single source sample, sequenced in a study of blood T cell repertoires in COVID-19. Sequencing used immunoSEQ multiplex PCR; TCRdb keeps in-frame clones, though not all of them. The data contain about 300,000 clones, approximately 89% of them singletons. The specimen was PBMCs or T cells enriched from blood (not recorded which). The origin of the receptors is a woman in her forties or fifties who had been exposed to COVID-19.

As for this clone: Additional DNA sequences in this sample encode the identical CDR3. The V gene is TRBV5-1, the J gene TRBJ2-3, with 9 bases lining up with TRBD2. Looked up from germline, CDR1 is SGHRS and CDR2 is YFSETQ. J gave up 2 bases and V 0 bases, and 1 base lay outside the gene matches. The CDR3 has 15 residues. The CDR3 region is CASSLGLAVTDTQYF. In nucleotides, the CDR3 is TGCGCCAGCAGCTTGGGACTAGCGGTCACAGATACGCAGTATTTT.

This chain uses TRBV28 with TRBJ2-1, with TRBD2 identical over 10 bases. Germline lookup yields CDR1 MDHEN and CDR2 SYDVKM. V was clipped by 5 bases and J by 4 bases; unmatched bases: 8. The CDR3 has 16 residues. The CDR3 region is CASSRWTSGTYNEQFF. DNA for the CDR3: TGTGCCAGCAGTAGATGGACTAGCGGAACATACAATGAGCAGTTCTTC.

This CDR3 is CAWSVSPGNQPQHF. CDR3 nucleotides: TGTGCCTGGAGTGTATCCCCGGGCAATCAGCCCCAGCATTTT. The chain is built from TRBV30 and TRBJ1-5; D unresolved. Between the trimmed V and J ends, which lost 0 bases and 2 bases, there was a span of 8 bases. Germline values: CDR1 GTSNPN, CDR2 SVGIG (reference sequence). The CDR3 is 14 residues long.

V gene TRBV24-1 combines with J gene TRBJ1-5; D may be TRBD1 (6 bases). V was pared by 9 bases and J by 7 bases, with 21 bases between. This CDR3 has 15 amino acids. Looked up from germline, CDR1 is KGHDR and CDR2 is SFDVKD. This chain's CDR3 is CATAAAGGGGQPQHF. CDR3 in DNA: TGTGCCACCGCTGCGGCTGGGGGGGGCGGACAGCCCCAGCATTTT.

This clone has more than one count but fewer than ten. The chain combines TRBV9 with TRBJ2-3; 9 bases are shared with TRBD2. With 2 bases clipped from V and 2 bases from J, the junction kept 3 bases outside the gene matches. This CDR3 is built from 15 residues. CDR1 and CDR2 from the germline V gene are SGDLS and YYNGEE. The CDR3 DNA is TGTGCCAGCAGCGTGACTAGCGGCTCCACAGATACGCAGTATTTT. Residues: CASSVTSGSTDTQYF.

The chain combines TRBV5-1 with TRBJ2-1; perhaps TRBD1 as D (6 bases). V was trimmed by 7 bases and J by 5 bases, leaving 16 bases between them. Germline V gene lookup returns CDR1 SGHRS and CDR2 YFSETQ. CDR3 length: 14 residues. CDR3: CASRRDIVNNEQFF. As DNA, the CDR3 is TGCGCCAGCCGCAGGGACATCGTAAACAATGAGCAGTTCTTC.

The chain uses TRBV3-1 (or the pseudogene TRBV3-2) and TRBJ2-7, with 7 bases that match TRBD1. Germline V CDR1 and CDR2: LGHDT, YNNKEL (reference sequence). This CDR3 has 14 residues. The J segment lost 2 bases and the V segment lost 5 bases, leaving 6 bases of the junction unmatched. Here the CDR3 reads CASSSRQGPYEQYF. CDR3 sequence (DNA): TGTGCCAGCAGCTCCCGACAGGGCCCCTACGAGCAGTACTTC.

This clone was recorded only once. The V call is TRBV7-9, the J call TRBJ2-3; a weak D match, TRBD2 (5 bases). The germline gives CDR1 SEHNR, CDR2 FQNEAQ (reference sequence). The CDR3 spans 17 residues. V lost 2 bases and J lost 0, with 15 bases in between. For the CDR3, the DNA is TGTGCCAGCAGCTTAAGACGGACTGTCCCTAGCACAGATACGCAGTATTTT. This encodes CASSLRRTVPSTDTQYF.

The chain is built from TRBV29-1 and TRBJ1-1; 10 bases are shared with TRBD1. The CDR3 totals 13 residues. The ends lost 6 bases at V and 4 bases at J; junction bases unmatched: 5. Germline CDR1 and CDR2: SQVTM and ANQGSEA. CDR3 nucleotides: TGCAGCGTCTGGGACAGGGGACTCACTGAAGCTTTCTTT. Translated, it gives CSVWDRGLTEAFF.

This chain links TRBV28 with TRBJ2-7, with 8 positions matching TRBD1. J lost 6 bases, V lost 5 bases, and 12 bases had no gene match. Germline V CDR1 and CDR2: MDHEN, SYDVKM. This CDR3 region has 15 residues. The CDR3, as DNA: TGTGCCAGCAGTCTCTCTTCCGGGACAGGACGCGAGCAGTACTTC. Its translation is CASSLSSGTGREQYF.

This clone was counted between two and nine times. The chain combines TRBV6-1 with TRBJ2-3; TRBD2 is a possible D gene (5 bases). Trimming stripped 0 bases from V and 1 base from J, with 11 bases between. CDR1 is MNHNS and CDR2 is SASEGT in the germline V gene. The length of the CDR3 is 16 residues. CDR3 DNA sequence: TGTGCCAGCAGTGAAGCGTCTTGGCGGGGCACAGATACGCAGTATTTT. This gives the protein CASSEASWRGTDTQYF.

The chain couples TRBV5-8 to TRBJ1-2, with 8 bases aligning to TRBD1. This CDR3 is built from 15 residues. V dropped 4 bases and J dropped 4; count of bases not matched to a gene: 9. The germline gives CDR1 SGHTS, CDR2 YDEGEE. DNA of the CDR3: TGTGCCAGCAGCACGGCGGGACAGGCGACCTATGGCTACACCTTC. It codes for CASSTAGQATYGYTF.

The V call is TRBV6-1, the J call TRBJ1-2, with D possibly TRBD1 on 5 matching bases. This CDR3 has 14 amino acids. V lost 2 bases to trimming and J lost 3 bases, with 10 bases between them. Germline CDR1 is MNHNS and CDR2 is SASEGT. DNA of the CDR3: TGTGCCAGCAGTGAAAGAGACAGATACTATGGCTACACCTTC. Translating gives CASSERDRYYGYTF.

The rearrangement uses TRBV7-2 and TRBJ1-5; 8 bases line up with TRBD1. The CDR3 loop spans 14 amino acids. After removal of 5 bases from V and 5 bases from J, the junction contained 5 bases not matched to a gene. Germline loops: CDR1 SGHTA, CDR2 FQGNSA. For the CDR3, the DNA is TGTGCCAGCAGCCTCGACAGGGGATATCAGCCCCAGCATTTT. Amino acids: CASSLDRGYQPQHF.

V and J are TRBV19 and TRBJ1-6; TRBD1 might be the D (5 bases). Germline values: CDR1 LNHDA, CDR2 SQIVND (reference sequence). The V end lost 6 bases, the J end lost 6 bases, and 9 bases lay between the germline ends. The CDR3 loop spans 13 amino acids. The CDR3 protein is CASRDMGNSPLHF. In nucleotides, the CDR3 is TGTGCCAGTAGGGACATGGGTAATTCACCCCTCCACTTT.

The chain joins TRBV10-3 to TRBJ2-5; the D is unclear. Between the trimmed V and J ends, which lost 3 bases and 3 bases, there was a span of 14 bases. The germline gives CDR1 ENHRY, CDR2 SYGVKD. The CDR3 runs to 15 residues. CDR3 coding DNA: TGTGCCATCAGTGAAGTCGGGTCGCCCGAAGAGACCCAGTACTTC. Translation: CAISEVGSPEETQYF.

This chain connects TRBV6-5 to TRBJ1-6; D ambiguous. The CDR3 extends over 14 amino acids. The germline gives CDR1 MNHEY, CDR2 SVGAGI. V was pared by 5 bases and J by 5 bases, with 10 bases between. Here the CDR3 DNA reads TGTGCCAGCAGTCCTGCTACGGATAATTCACCCCTCCACTTT. Residues: CASSPATDNSPLHF.

This clone was detected only once. The V and J genes are TRBV6-1 and TRBJ2-2; TRBD1 aligns across 8 bases. Germline V gene sequence: CDR1 MNHNS, CDR2 SASEGT. The CDR3 has 17 residues. The junction had 6 bases not matched to a gene; V was cut back by 1 base and J by 2 bases. In DNA, the CDR3 is TGTGCCAGCAGTGAAGTGCGGACAGGGTCCAACACCGGGGAGCTGTTTTTT. Protein: CASSEVRTGSNTGELFF.

The chain uses TRBV6-5 and TRBJ2-1; TRBD1 is a possible D gene (5 bases). Per the germline V gene, CDR1 is MNHEY and CDR2 is SVGAGI. V lost 5 bases, J lost 7 bases, and 9 bases lay in between. CDR3 length equals 12 residues. The CDR3 protein is CASSTDSNEQFF. CDR3 DNA: TGTGCCAGCAGTACCGACAGTAATGAGCAGTTCTTC.

The chain employs TRBV28 and TRBJ1-4, with 10 bases lining up with TRBD1. CDR1 is MDHEN, CDR2 SYDVKM, per germline. This CDR3 comprises 16 residues. V was clipped by 5 bases and J by 7 bases; unmatched bases: 10. In DNA, the CDR3 is TGTGCCAGCAGTCCAAGGGACAGGGGACGGGGTGAAAAACTGTTTTTT. Protein sequence: CASSPRDRGRGEKLFF.

CDR3 in amino acids: CASSQDVGTAAKSGNTIYF. CDR3 nucleotide sequence: TGTGCCAGCAGCCAAGATGTCGGGACAGCCGCGAAATCTGGAAACACCATATATTTT. The genes are TRBV4-2 and TRBJ1-3; 7 nucleotides line up with TRBD1. Trimming took 0 bases from V and 1 from J; bases not matched to a gene: 12. CDR1 LGHNA and CDR2 YNFKEQ come from the germline V gene. The CDR3 consists of 19 residues.